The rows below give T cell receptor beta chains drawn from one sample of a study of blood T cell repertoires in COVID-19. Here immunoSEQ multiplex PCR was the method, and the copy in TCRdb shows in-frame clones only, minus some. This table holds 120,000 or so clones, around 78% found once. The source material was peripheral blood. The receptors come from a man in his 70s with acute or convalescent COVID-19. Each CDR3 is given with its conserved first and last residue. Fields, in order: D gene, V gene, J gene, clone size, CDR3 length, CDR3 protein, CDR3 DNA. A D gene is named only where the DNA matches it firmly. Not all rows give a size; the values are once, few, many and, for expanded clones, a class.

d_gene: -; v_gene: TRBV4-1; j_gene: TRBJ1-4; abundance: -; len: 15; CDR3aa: CASNFAGPSNEKLFF; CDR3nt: TGCGCCAGCAACTTCGCGGGACCGAGTAATGAAAAACTGTTTTTT
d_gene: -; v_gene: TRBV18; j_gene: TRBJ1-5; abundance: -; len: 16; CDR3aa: CASSPQQGVGNQPQHF; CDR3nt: TGTGCCAGCTCACCCCAACAGGGCGTTGGCAATCAGCCCCAGCATTTT
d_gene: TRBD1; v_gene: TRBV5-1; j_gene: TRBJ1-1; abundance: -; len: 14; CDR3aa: CASSTQGAWTEAFF; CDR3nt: TGCGCCAGCAGCACGCAGGGGGCTTGGACTGAAGCTTTCTTT
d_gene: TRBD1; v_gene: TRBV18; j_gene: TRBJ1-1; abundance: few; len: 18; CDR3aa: CASSPLGTGDVMNTEAFF; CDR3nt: TGTGCCAGCTCACCACTAGGGACAGGGGACGTAATGAACACTGAAGCTTTCTTT
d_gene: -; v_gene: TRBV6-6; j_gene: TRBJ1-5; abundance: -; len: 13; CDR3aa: CASRGQLYQPQHF; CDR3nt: TGTGCCAGCAGGGGGCAGCTGTATCAGCCCCAGCATTTT
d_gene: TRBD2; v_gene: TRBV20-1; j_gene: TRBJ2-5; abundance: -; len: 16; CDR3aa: CSASLLAGGIQETQYF; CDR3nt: TGCAGTGCTAGTTTACTAGCGGGGGGGATTCAAGAGACCCAGTACTTC
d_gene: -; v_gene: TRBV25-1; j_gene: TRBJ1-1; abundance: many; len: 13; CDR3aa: CASSDGFRTEAFF; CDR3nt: TGTGCCAGCAGTGACGGGTTCCGCACTGAAGCTTTCTTT
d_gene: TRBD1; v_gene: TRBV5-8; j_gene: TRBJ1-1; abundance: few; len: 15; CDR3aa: CASSFRTGRNTEAFF; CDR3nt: TGTGCCAGCAGCTTTCGGACAGGGAGGAACACTGAAGCTTTCTTT
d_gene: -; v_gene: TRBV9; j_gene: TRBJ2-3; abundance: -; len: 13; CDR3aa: CASSVRRTDTQYF; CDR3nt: TGTGCCAGCAGCGTGAGGAGAACAGATACGCAGTATTTT
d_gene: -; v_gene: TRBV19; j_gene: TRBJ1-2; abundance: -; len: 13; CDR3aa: CASSIGPGYGYTF; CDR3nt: TGTGCCAGTAGTATCGGTCCAGGGTACGGCTACACCTTC
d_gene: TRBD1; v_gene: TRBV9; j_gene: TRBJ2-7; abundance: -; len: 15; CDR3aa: CASSKGGQGVYEQYF; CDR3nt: TGTGCCAGCAGCAAGGGGGGACAGGGGGTATACGAGCAGTACTTC
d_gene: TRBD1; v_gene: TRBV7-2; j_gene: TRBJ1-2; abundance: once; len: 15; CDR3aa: CASSTGTVFNYGYTF; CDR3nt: TGTGCCAGCAGCACCGGGACAGTCTTTAACTATGGCTACACCTTC
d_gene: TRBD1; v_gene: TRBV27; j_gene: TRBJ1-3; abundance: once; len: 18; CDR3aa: CASSLRGTGNVAGNTIYF; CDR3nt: TGTGCCAGCAGTTTACGGGGGACAGGGAATGTTGCTGGAAACACCATATATTTT
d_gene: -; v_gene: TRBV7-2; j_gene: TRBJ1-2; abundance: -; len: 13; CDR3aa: CASSLVGLNGYTF; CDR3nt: TGTGCCAGCAGCTTAGTGGGCCTTAATGGCTACACCTTC
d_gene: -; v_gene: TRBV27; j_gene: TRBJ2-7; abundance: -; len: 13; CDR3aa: CASRGQATYEQYF; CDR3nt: TGTGCCAGCAGGGGGCAGGCAACCTACGAGCAGTACTTC
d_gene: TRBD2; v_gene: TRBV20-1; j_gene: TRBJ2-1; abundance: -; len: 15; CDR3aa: CSASLLAGGVNEQFF; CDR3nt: TGCAGTGCTAGTTTACTAGCGGGGGGGGTCAATGAGCAGTTCTTC
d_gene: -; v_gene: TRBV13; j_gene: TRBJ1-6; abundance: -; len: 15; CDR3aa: CASSLGLDSNSPLHF; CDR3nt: TGTGCCAGCAGCTTAGGGTTGGACAGTAATTCACCCCTCCACTTT
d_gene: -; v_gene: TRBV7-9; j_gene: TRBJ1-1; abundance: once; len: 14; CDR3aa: CASSRAASLEVAFF; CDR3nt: TGTGCCAGCAGCCGCGCGGCCAGCTTGGAGGTAGCTTTCTTT